These 15 T cell receptor beta chains originate from one sample sequenced in a study of low-dose radiotherapy and immunotherapy resistance in tumors. Both a constant-region primer and a V-primer adapter served to amplify TCRs across roughly 20 PCR cycles. TCRdb passed the reads through MiXCR, listing each CDR3 protein once. The sample holds about 46,000 distinct CDR3 sequences, 12% seen once. Noted time point: before trial treatment. The sequencing here drew on PBMCs, taken before treatment. The receptors come from a female donor with ovarian cancer.

This clonotype was recorded at least ten times. The chain is built from TRBV20-1 and TRBJ2-2; a weak D match, TRBD2 (5 bases). The CDR3 length is 14 residues. The V end was cut by 3 bases, the J end by 1 base, with 9 bases between. Germline V gene data show CDR1 as DFQATT and CDR2 as SNEGSKA (reference sequence). In DNA, the CDR3 is TGCAGTGCTAGTCGAGGGTTGAACACCGGGGAGCTGTTTTTT. It codes for CSASRGLNTGELFF.

This clonotype appeared a few times. The gene calls are TRBV24-1 and TRBJ2-7, with a weak D call TRBD2 (5 bases). The length of the CDR3 is 15 residues. Looked up from germline, CDR1 is KGHDR and CDR2 is SFDVKD. Deletions cut 5 bases from V and 2 bases from J, with 15 bases between. The CDR3 protein is CATSGGVGNPYEQYF. Here the CDR3 DNA reads TGTGCCACCAGTGGAGGAGTCGGGAACCCCTACGAGCAGTACTTC.

This clonotype came up many times. The chain is built from TRBV6-5 and TRBJ2-7, with TRBD1 as a possible D gene (5 bases). Germline V gene lookup returns CDR1 MNHEY and CDR2 SVGAGI. Trimming shortened V by 6 bases and J by 0 bases, and 12 bases separated the two germline ends. This CDR3 is 14 amino acids long. The CDR3 reads CASRRGQGSYEQYF. CDR3 coding DNA: TGTGCCAGCAGGCGCGGCCAGGGCTCCTACGAGCAGTACTTC.

This clonotype was detected many times. This chain uses TRBV5-1 with TRBJ2-1, with D possibly called TRBD1 or TRBD2 (5 bases each). With 9 bases removed from V and 9 bases from J, the gap between germline ends came to 22 bases. Germline V gene data show CDR1 as SGHRS and CDR2 as YFSETQ. CDR3 length equals 14 residues. The DNA for the CDR3 is TGCGCCACCAGATCGGAGGCAGGGTCGAGTGAGCAGTTCTTC. Translated: CATRSEAGSSEQFF.

In this sample, this clonotype turned up many times. The chain has TRBV6-4 and TRBJ2-1; 10 nucleotides match TRBD1. Trimming cost V 4 bases and J 7 bases; bases outside gene matches: 7. Germline V gene data show CDR1 as MRHNA and CDR2 as SNTAGT. There are 15 residues in the CDR3. In DNA, the CDR3 is TGTGCCAGCAGTGTGGGGGACAGGGGATGGAATGAGCAGTTCTTC. It specifies CASSVGDRGWNEQFF.

The table lists this clonotype with many counts. The rearrangement links TRBV10-3 to TRBJ1-1; D remains ambiguous. The length of the CDR3 is 13 residues. Trimming took off 1 base at V and 4 bases at J, with 7 bases between the two ends. Germline V lookup: CDR1 ENHRY, CDR2 SYGVKD. CDR3 amino acids: CAISELSSTEAFF. CDR3 in DNA: TGTGCCATCAGTGAGTTGTCGAGCACTGAAGCTTTCTTT.

The rearrangement joins TRBV3-1 to TRBJ2-7; D possibly matches TRBD1 or TRBD2 (6 bases each). The CDR3 totals 15 residues. Germline-derived CDR1 and CDR2 are LGHDT and YNNKEL (reference sequence). V was cut by 3 bases and J by 2 bases, with 14 bases left in between. The CDR3 DNA reads TGTGCCAGCAGCCAGCAGGGGAGGCTTCCCTACGAGCAGTACTTC. Its translation: CASSQQGRLPYEQYF.

The CDR3 is CASSRLGAGGNNEQFF. The DNA of the CDR3 is TGTGCCAGCAGTCGCCTGGGAGCGGGAGGGAACAATGAGCAGTTCTTC. V gene TRBV2 combines with J gene TRBJ2-1, with TRBD2 matching 10 bases. Germline V gives CDR1 SNHLY, CDR2 FYNNEI. The CDR3 length is 16 residues. Germline trimming cut 5 bases from V and 5 bases from J; bases unmatched to any gene: 9.

This clonotype was counted at least ten times. The chain has TRBV9 and TRBJ2-1; the match to TRBD2 covers 8 bases. This CDR3 contains 13 residues. The germline V gene encodes CDR1 SGDLS and CDR2 YYNGEE. The trim removed 4 bases at V and 10 bases at J, leaving 7 bases unmatched. The CDR3 DNA reads as TGTGCCAGCAGCCTAGGACTAGCCCCAGAGCAGTTCTTC. Amino acid sequence: CASSLGLAPEQFF.

This clonotype was observed at least ten times. The chain has TRBV14 and TRBJ1-2; 9 positions match TRBD1. The CDR3 length is 16 residues. In germline, CDR1 is SGHDN, CDR2 FVKESK. V dropped 5 bases and J dropped 8; count of bases not matched to a gene: 15. CDR3 sequence (DNA): TGTGCCAGCAGCGCCGGGACAGGGCTCGGGCTTCCGGGCTACACCTTC. Amino acid sequence: CASSAGTGLGLPGYTF.

The sample holds many counts of this clonotype. The J gene is TRBJ2-1, the V gene TRBV29-1; D is uncertain. This CDR3 is 13 amino acids long. CDR1 is SQVTM and CDR2 is ANQGSEA in the germline V gene. Trimming cost V 4 bases and J 3 bases, with 10 bases left between them. CDR3 nucleotides: TGCAGCGTTGGCCAGGCAGGCTACAATGAGCAGTTCTTC. This translates into CSVGQAGYNEQFF.

This clonotype appeared a few times. The V gene is TRBV27, the J gene TRBJ2-2; TRBD1 might be the D (6 bases). The CDR3 sequence is 16 residues long. Per the germline V gene, CDR1 is MNHEY and CDR2 is SMNVEV (reference sequence). Trimming took 0 bases from V and 4 from J, leaving 12 bases between them. This CDR3 reads CASSLSVGGGTGELFF. In DNA form, the CDR3 reads TGTGCCAGCAGTTTATCGGTAGGGGGTGGCACCGGGGAGCTGTTTTTT.

The rearrangement links TRBV20-1 to TRBJ1-3; D is unresolved. The CDR3 runs to 15 residues. Germline loops: CDR1 DFQATT, CDR2 SNEGSKA (reference sequence). The V end lost 4 bases, the J end lost 0 bases, and 13 bases lay between the germline ends. The CDR3 DNA reads TGCAGTGCTAAGGGCGAATTCCTCTCTGGAAACACCATATATTTT. This codes for CSAKGEFLSGNTIYF.

As to this clonotype: A far larger clone is only one base removed, so a read error is likely. The rearrangement joins TRBV6-6 to TRBJ1-2, with 11 bases matching TRBD1. The ends lost 11 bases at V and 5 bases at J; junction bases unmatched: 13. This CDR3 comprises 15 residues. From germline, CDR1 is MNHNY and CDR2 SVGAGI (reference sequence). In DNA form, the CDR3 reads TGTGCCTTCAGTGTGGGACAGGGGGAAGGGTATGGCTACACCTTC. This sequence encodes CAFSVGQGEGYGYTF.

The CDR3 nucleotides read TGTGCCATCAGCCCGGGGGGGCCGTACCTTAAAGAGACCCAGTACTTC. It codes for CAISPGGPYLKETQYF. This sequence joins TRBV10-3 and TRBJ2-5; 8 positions match TRBD2. The junction had 12 bases not matched to a gene; V was cut back by 6 bases and J by 3 bases. The germline CDR1 and CDR2 sequences are ENHRY and SYGVKD. CDR3 length: 16 residues.